A selection of T cell receptor beta chains follows, all from one sample in a study of blood T cell repertoires in COVID-19. Clones were read by immunoSEQ multiplex PCR, and TCRdb kept only the in-frame ones, dropping some. The sample shows under 200,000 clones, about 86% of them seen only once. Input material: peripheral blood. The receptor source for this set is a man between 60 and 75 years old with acute or convalescent COVID-19. Both conserved end residues are part of each CDR3. The D gene is left open where the match is weak. Clone size is not always given. Where it is, it says once, few, many or a class for expanded clones.

cdr3_aa	cdr3_nt	v_call	d_call	j_call	clone_size
CASSPLNLRLVPGETQYF	TGTGCCAGCAGCCCTCTTAATCTAAGACTAGTTCCCGGAGAGACCCAGTACTTC	TRBV11-2	.	TRBJ2-5	.
CASSRTSLNEKLFF	TGTGCCAGCAGTCGGACAAGTCTTAATGAAAAACTGTTTTTT	TRBV28	.	TRBJ1-4	.
CASSLSSVTQYF	TGTGCCAGCAGCTTGTCTTCTGTGACGCAGTATTTT	TRBV5-4	.	TRBJ2-3	.
CASSLEAGRQETQYF	TGTGCCAGCAGCTTAGAGGCGGGACGGCAAGAGACCCAGTACTTC	TRBV7-8	.	TRBJ2-5	once
CASSYIGTSAYNEQFF	TGTGCCAGCAGTTACATCGGGACTAGCGCGTACAATGAGCAGTTCTTC	TRBV6-6	TRBD2	TRBJ2-1	.
CASSFGTGTVYEQYF	TGTGCCAGCAGCTTCGGGACAGGCACCGTCTACGAGCAGTACTTC	TRBV11-1	TRBD1	TRBJ2-7	.
CASREGSLNTGELFF	TGCGCCAGCAGGGAGGGGAGCCTGAACACCGGGGAGCTGTTTTTT	TRBV5-1	.	TRBJ2-2	once
CASSFLGDRQYEQYF	TGTGCCAGCAGTTTCTTAGGGGACAGGCAGTACGAGCAGTACTTC	TRBV28	TRBD1	TRBJ2-7	.
CASSFIRGVGQPQHF	TGTGCCAGCAGTTTTATTCGGGGGGTTGGTCAGCCCCAGCATTTT	TRBV28	.	TRBJ1-5	.
CASSLPGAQGTEAFF	TGTGCCAGCAGTTTACCAGGGGCTCAGGGCACTGAAGCTTTCTTT	TRBV28	.	TRBJ1-1	.
CASRLLADEQYF	TGTGCCAGCAGGTTACTAGCGGACGAGCAGTACTTC	TRBV2	TRBD2	TRBJ2-7	.
CASRNGDGYTF	TGCGCCAGCAGGAACGGGGATGGCTACACCTTC	TRBV5-1	.	TRBJ1-2	few
CASSLQGTGNQPQHF	TGTGCCAGCAGCTTACAGGGGACAGGTAATCAGCCCCAGCATTTT	TRBV7-2	TRBD1	TRBJ1-5	once
CASSRDRVSGEQYF	TGTGCCAGCAGCCGTGACAGGGTTTCGGGCGAGCAGTACTTC	TRBV7-2	TRBD1	TRBJ2-7	few
CASSVGAGWETQYF	TGTGCCAGCAGCGTAGGGGCGGGTTGGGAGACCCAGTACTTC	TRBV9	.	TRBJ2-5	.
CSVASVSTDTQYF	TGCAGCGTTGCCAGCGTCAGCACAGATACGCAGTATTTT	TRBV29-1	.	TRBJ2-3	.
CASSLGQGVTEAFF	TGTGCCAGCTCACTGGGACAGGGCGTCACTGAAGCTTTCTTT	TRBV18	TRBD1	TRBJ1-1	.
CASRSGTGSQRTTYNEQFF	TGCGCCAGCAGGTCCGGGACAGGGTCTCAGCGGACGACCTACAATGAGCAGTTCTTC	TRBV5-1	TRBD1	TRBJ2-1	many
CASRRQGAIGYTF	TGTGCCAGCAGACGACAGGGGGCGATAGGCTACACCTTC	TRBV27	TRBD1	TRBJ1-2	.
CASRLAGGPRPYEQYF	TGTGCCAGCCGACTAGCGGGAGGTCCACGGCCCTACGAGCAGTACTTC	TRBV14	TRBD2	TRBJ2-7	.
CASSRRQGWDLAGKNIQYF	TGTGCCAGTAGTAGGAGACAGGGTTGGGATCTAGCCGGCAAAAACATTCAGTACTTC	TRBV19	TRBD1	TRBJ2-4	.
CATSFQWGELQMNTEAFF	TGTGCCACCAGCTTCCAATGGGGCGAACTCCAAATGAACACTGAAGCTTTCTTT	TRBV24-1	.	TRBJ1-1	.